These 27 T cell receptor beta chains share one sample of origin, sequenced in a study of T cell responses to AZD1222 COVID-19 vaccine. Sequencing was performed with immunoSEQ multiplex PCR; in TCRdb, only in-frame clones are kept and a portion is missing. The table records 75,000 to 90,000 clones, around 90% of them present only once. Source: peripheral blood, taken on day 0 of AZD1222 vaccination. These TCRs come from an adult in good health.

This sequence joins TRBV30 and TRBJ1-6, with TRBD1 as a possible D gene (6 bases). Germline V CDR1 and CDR2: GTSNPN, SVGIG (reference sequence). The CDR3 is 14 amino acids. V gave up 4 bases and J gave up 8 bases, with 15 bases separating them. The CDR3 bases are TGTGCCTGGAAGTATCTTGGGGGCTATTCACCCCTCCACTTT. It translates to CAWKYLGGYSPLHF.

The V gene is TRBV19, the J gene TRBJ2-1, with a possible D match to TRBD1 (6 bases). Trimming cost V 4 bases and J 9 bases, with 16 bases left between them. CDR3 size: 14 residues. Germline CDR1 LNHDA, CDR2 SQIVND (reference sequence). The CDR3 protein is CASSKLQGLGEQFF. The CDR3 nucleotides are TGTGCCAGTAGTAAACTACAGGGCTTAGGTGAGCAGTTCTTC.

This sequence joins TRBV7-6 and TRBJ2-2, with TRBD1 as a possible D gene (6 bases). Germline assignment: CDR1 SGHVS and CDR2 FNYEAQ. V lost 1 base and J 6 bases, leaving 15 bases between the germline ends. The CDR3 loop spans 16 amino acids. The CDR3 sequence: CASSLGPRGKAGELFF. Here the CDR3 DNA reads TGTGCCAGCAGCTTAGGTCCAAGGGGGAAGGCCGGGGAGCTGTTTTTT.

The rearrangement joins TRBV4-2 to TRBJ1-1; maybe TRBD1 (5 bases). The CDR3 consists of 15 residues. Between the trimmed V and J ends, which lost 1 base and 4 bases, there was a span of 13 bases. Per the germline V gene, CDR1 is LGHNA and CDR2 is YNFKEQ. CDR3 DNA sequence: TGTGCCAGCAGCCAAGGGCCAGGGAGTCCCACTGAAGCTTTCTTT. The encoded protein is CASSQGPGSPTEAFF.

The chain carries TRBV12-3 or TRBV12-4 and TRBJ1-3; D not certain. Trimming pared 3 bases from V and 6 bases from J, leaving 9 bases between. CDR3 length: 13 residues. In DNA form, the CDR3 reads TGTGCCAGCAGTTTCGGGTACGAAAACACCATATATTTT. Translation gives CASSFGYENTIYF.

This clone was seen only once. The genes are TRBV29-1 and TRBJ2-7; TRBD1 might be the D (5 bases). V was shortened by 1 base and J by 8 bases, with 9 bases between the two germline ends. Germline values: CDR1 SQVTM, CDR2 ANQGSEA. This CDR3 region has 11 residues. The CDR3 DNA is TGCAGCGTTGAAGCAGGGCCTCAGCAGTACTTC. Translation: CSVEAGPQQYF.

The sample holds one count of this clone. The V call is TRBV6-5, the J call TRBJ1-1; no clear D. From germline, CDR1 is MNHEY and CDR2 SVGAGI. Trimming left V 7 bases short and J 8 bases short, with 17 bases between. The CDR3 length is 13 residues. The CDR3 spells CASTPRGRLEAFF. Written as DNA, the CDR3 is TGTGCCAGCACCCCAAGAGGACGTTTAGAAGCTTTCTTT.

V gene TRBV5-1 combines with J gene TRBJ1-2, with D possibly matching TRBD1 (5 bases). V was trimmed by 0 bases and J by 7 bases, leaving 13 bases between them. The CDR3 length is 14 residues. The V gene's germline CDR1 is SGHRS and CDR2 YFSETQ. CDR3 nucleotide sequence: TGCGCCAGCAGCTTGGGGGCAGGGACTGTTGGCTACACCTTC. It codes for CASSLGAGTVGYTF.

This sequence joins TRBV6-5 and TRBJ2-6; D gene unclear. Trimming left V 6 bases short and J 12 bases short, with 12 bases between. The CDR3 spans 12 residues. CDR1 is MNHEY, CDR2 SVGAGI, per germline. The CDR3 sequence: CASRATPGVLTF. CDR3 in DNA: TGTGCCAGCAGGGCGACCCCGGGCGTCCTGACTTTC.

The chain has TRBV5-4 and TRBJ2-1, with 13 bases identical to TRBD2. Looked up from germline, CDR1 is SGHNT and CDR2 is YYREEE (reference sequence). V was clipped by 4 bases and J by 7 bases; unmatched bases: 8. The length of the CDR3 is 16 residues. CDR3 sequence: CASSPTSGGAWNEQFF. CDR3 DNA: TGTGCCAGCAGCCCAACTAGCGGGGGGGCGTGGAATGAGCAGTTCTTC. The complete variable domain, with remaining parts taken from reference TRBV5-4 and TRBJ2-1, reads ETGVTQSPTHLIKTRGQQVTLRCSSQSGHNTVSWYQQALGQGPQFIFQYYREEENGRGNFPPRFSGLQFPNYSSELNVNALELDDSALYLCASSPTSGGAWNEQFFGPGTRLTVL.

The V call is TRBV11-2, the J call TRBJ1-1; D unresolved. Looked up from germline, CDR1 is SGHAT and CDR2 is FQNNGV. The V end was cut by 1 base, the J end by 0 bases, with 6 bases between. CDR3 size: 14 residues. The CDR3 DNA sequence: TGTGCCAGCAGCTTAGGCAGGATGAACACTGAAGCTTTCTTT. Translating gives CASSLGRMNTEAFF.

The chain employs TRBV5-4 and TRBJ2-3; 13 bases match TRBD2. This CDR3 contains 16 residues. The V gene end was trimmed by 4 bases and the J gene end by 2 bases; junction bases not matched to a gene: 4. CDR1 SGHNT and CDR2 YYREEE come from the germline V gene (reference sequence). This chain's CDR3 is CASSGGLAGLTDTQYF. DNA of the CDR3: TGTGCCAGCAGCGGGGGACTAGCGGGACTCACAGATACGCAGTATTTT. Looking up the rest from reference TRBV5-4 and TRBJ2-3 gives the full variable domain: ETGVTQSPTHLIKTRGQQVTLRCSSQSGHNTVSWYQQALGQGPQFIFQYYREEENGRGNFPPRFSGLQFPNYSSELNVNALELDDSALYLCASSGGLAGLTDTQYFGPGTRLTVL.

The chain has TRBV25-1 and TRBJ1-2, with D possibly matching TRBD1 (5 bases). The CDR3 is 15 amino acids. Per the germline V gene, CDR1 is MGHDK and CDR2 is SYGVNS. Trimming stripped 1 base from V and 6 bases from J, with 15 bases between. CDR3 in DNA: TGTGCCAGCAGTGAATTCGACCGGGACGGCCATGGCTACACCTTC. Translated, it gives CASSEFDRDGHGYTF.

This CDR3 reads CASSAGTHRRNEQFF. The CDR3 nucleotides are TGTGCCAGCAGCGCCGGGACCCACAGGCGGAATGAGCAGTTCTTC. The chain carries TRBV7-6 and TRBJ2-1; D tentatively fits TRBD1 or TRBD2 (5 bases each). The V gene's germline CDR1 is SGHVS and CDR2 FNYEAQ. This CDR3 spans 15 amino acids. V was clipped by 5 bases and J by 7 bases, with 18 bases between them.

This clone was recorded once. The gene calls are TRBV3-1 (or the pseudogene TRBV3-2) and TRBJ2-3; maybe TRBD2 (6 bases). The germline CDR1 and CDR2 sequences are LGHDT and YNNKEL (reference sequence). The CDR3 extends over 17 amino acids. Trimming left V 0 bases short and J 5 bases short, with 18 bases between. The CDR3, as DNA: TGTGCCAGCAGCCAAGATGGGTGGAGGGCAGGCGGAGATACGCAGTATTTT. As protein: CASSQDGWRAGGDTQYF.

The chain links TRBV30 to TRBJ1-2, with 8 bases identical to TRBD1. V was clipped by 4 bases and J by 7 bases; unmatched bases: 11. CDR3 size: 14 residues. The germline V gene has CDR1 GTSNPN and CDR2 SVGIG (reference sequence). This CDR3 reads CAWTLQGEGGGYTF. The CDR3 DNA is TGTGCCTGGACCTTACAGGGGGAAGGTGGTGGCTACACCTTC.

The chain is built from TRBV6-5 and TRBJ2-2, with 7 nucleotides matching TRBD2. The CDR3 covers 15 residues. Germline trimming cut 4 bases from V and 4 bases from J; bases unmatched to any gene: 6. The germline V gene encodes CDR1 MNHEY and CDR2 SVGAGI. The CDR3 region has the DNA TGTGCCAGCAGTTCCCGGGACTACCTCACCGGGGAGCTGTTTTTT. Its protein product is CASSSRDYLTGELFF.

The chain couples TRBV3-1 (or the pseudogene TRBV3-2) to TRBJ2-3; TRBD2 matches 7 bases. From germline, CDR1 is LGHDT and CDR2 YNNKEL (reference sequence). After removal of 2 bases from V and 4 bases from J, the junction contained 9 bases not matched to a gene. The CDR3 is 16 residues long. CDR3 region: CASSQRSAAGADTQYF. CDR3 DNA: TGTGCCAGCAGCCAAAGGTCAGCTGCGGGAGCAGATACGCAGTATTTT.

The chain joins TRBV19 to TRBJ2-7; TRBD2 might be the D (5 bases). Germline V CDR1 and CDR2: LNHDA, SQIVND (reference sequence). Trimming took off 3 bases at V and 0 bases at J, with 9 bases between the two ends. The CDR3 loop spans 14 amino acids. This chain's CDR3 is CASSIGRGSYEQYF. For the CDR3, the DNA is TGTGCCAGTAGTATCGGCCGGGGCTCCTACGAGCAGTACTTC.

The genes are TRBV2 and TRBJ1-3; D uncertain. The CDR3 contains 14 residues. V was pared by 6 bases and J by 6 bases, with 15 bases between. From germline, CDR1 is SNHLY and CDR2 FYNNEI. The CDR3 region is CASRKTLLENTIYF. The CDR3 region has the DNA TGTGCCAGCAGAAAGACATTACTAGAAAACACCATATATTTT. Drawing the rest from reference TRBV2 and TRBJ1-3, the complete variable domain is EPEVTQTPSHQVTQMGQEVILRCVPISNHLYFYWYRQILGQKVEFLVSFYNNEISEKSEIFDDQFSVERPDGSNFTLKIRSTKLEDSAMYFCASRKTLLENTIYFGEGSWLTVV.

The rearrangement links TRBV19 to TRBJ2-5, with D possibly being TRBD1 or TRBD2 (5 bases each). The CDR3 is 11 residues long. Germline CDR1 is LNHDA and CDR2 is SQIVND (reference sequence). Trimming left V 4 bases short and J 9 bases short, with 9 bases between. CDR3 coding DNA: TGTGCCAGTAGTACCCCGGGACCCCAGTACTTC. Its protein is CASSTPGPQYF.

This clone was recorded once. Here the CDR3 DNA reads TGTGCCAGCAGCCAGAGACAGGGGTCCACTGAAGCTTTCTTT. It encodes CASSQRQGSTEAFF. The chain is built from TRBV7-3 and TRBJ1-1; TRBD1 matches at 8 bases. Per the germline V gene, CDR1 is SGHTA and CDR2 is FQGTGA. The V gene end was trimmed by 5 bases and the J gene end by 4 bases; junction bases not matched to a gene: 6. The CDR3 has 14 amino acids.

The gene calls are TRBV19 and TRBJ2-7; 8 bases map to TRBD1. CDR1 LNHDA and CDR2 SQIVND come from the germline V gene (reference sequence). The J segment lost 1 base and the V segment lost 8 bases, leaving 1 base of the junction unmatched. This CDR3 comprises 12 residues. CDR3 nucleotides: TGTGCCAGTGGGACAGGATCCTACGAGCAGTACTTC. Residues: CASGTGSYEQYF. Drawing the rest from reference TRBV19 and TRBJ2-7, the complete variable domain is DGGITQSPKYLFRKEGQNVTLSCEQNLNHDAMYWYRQDPGQGLRLIYYSQIVNDFQKGDIAEGYSVSREKKESFPLTVTSAQKNPTAFYLCASGTGSYEQYFGPGTRLTVT.

Regarding this clone: The junction departs from the called germline gene at one end, perhaps through a read error. J is TRBJ1-1 and V is TRBV18; a weak D match, TRBD1 (5 bases). Germline loops: CDR1 KGHSH, CDR2 LQKENI. The CDR3 extends over 15 amino acids. The CDR3 DNA follows: TGTGCCAGCTCACCAGAAGAGGGGTATAACACTGAATCTTTCTTT. It yields the protein CASSPEEGYNTESFF.

This clone was seen a single time. The V gene is TRBV25-1, the J gene TRBJ1-2, with D hard to call. Trimming shortened V by 4 bases and J by 2 bases, and 11 bases separated the two germline ends. The CDR3 loop spans 14 amino acids. Per germline, CDR1 MGHDK and CDR2 SYGVNS. CDR3 DNA: TGTGCCAGCAGTGGATCGACACCAAACTATGGCTACACCTTC. Translated, it gives CASSGSTPNYGYTF.

The chain has TRBV5-1 and TRBJ2-3; 11 nucleotides agree with TRBD2. J lost 5 bases, V lost 1 base, and 0 bases had no gene match. The CDR3 has 14 amino acids. The V gene's germline CDR1 is SGHRS and CDR2 YFSETQ. CDR3 region: CASSLTSGGDTQYF. CDR3 coding DNA: TGCGCCAGCAGCTTGACTAGCGGGGGAGATACGCAGTATTTT.

This clone was counted once. This chain links TRBV7-6 with TRBJ2-2; possible D gene TRBD2, 7 bases. This CDR3 spans 17 amino acids. V was trimmed by 4 bases and J by 4 bases, leaving 19 bases between them. The germline CDR1 and CDR2 sequences are SGHVS and FNYEAQ. Here the CDR3 DNA reads TGTGCCAGCAGCTCCACGTTACGGGGGGCGGGCACCGGGGAGCTGTTTTTT. It translates to CASSSTLRGAGTGELFF.